A selection of T cell receptor beta chains follows, all from one sample in a study of CD8 T cells in Susac syndrome. TCRdb ran MiXCR on the immunoSEQ multiplex PCR reads and lists one entry per CDR3 protein. The table lists roughly 220,000 distinct CDR3 sequences, 85% to 95% of them singletons. The sample was CD4+ T cells from PBMCs. Receptors were obtained from a human donor with Susac syndrome. The CDR3 runs from the conserved cysteine through the conserved F or W. Each record gives: CDR3 DNA, CDR3 protein, CDR3 length, clone size, J gene, D gene, V gene. The D gene is left open where the match is weak. Clone size is given for some rows only: seen once, a few or many times, or a class if the clone is expanded.

DNA: TGTGCCAGCAGCCAACACAGGGGCAGAGCTTTCTTT
CDR3: CASSQHRGRAFF
length: 12
size: -
J: TRBJ1-1
D: TRBD1
V: TRBV14

DNA: TGCAGCGTTGGGGAGCCTTATAGCAATCAGCCCCAGCATTTT
CDR3: CSVGEPYSNQPQHF
length: 14
size: -
J: TRBJ1-5
D: -
V: TRBV29-1

DNA: TGTGCCAGCTCACACACAGGCAACGAAGGGTACGAGCAGTACTTC
CDR3: CASSHTGNEGYEQYF
length: 15
size: once
J: TRBJ2-7
D: -
V: TRBV18

DNA: TGCAGTGCTCCTAACTCTGGGTTTGAAGCTTTCTTT
CDR3: CSAPNSGFEAFF
length: 12
size: -
J: TRBJ1-1
D: -
V: TRBV20-1

DNA: TGTGCCAGTAGGAACTTAGGGAAAACAGCCAAAAACATTCAGTACTTC
CDR3: CASRNLGKTAKNIQYF
length: 16
size: -
J: TRBJ2-4
D: -
V: TRBV19

DNA: TGTGCCACCGCGACAGGGAGGAACACTGAAGCTTTCTTT
CDR3: CATATGRNTEAFF
length: 13
size: -
J: TRBJ1-1
D: TRBD1
V: TRBV12-3/TRBV12-4

DNA: TGTGCCAGTAGTATGTTAAATGGCTACACCTTC
CDR3: CASSMLNGYTF
length: 11
size: -
J: TRBJ1-2
D: -
V: TRBV19

DNA: TGCGCCAGCAGCTTGGACGGGTCTGAAAACACCATATATTTT
CDR3: CASSLDGSENTIYF
length: 14
size: -
J: TRBJ1-3
D: -
V: TRBV5-4

DNA: TGTGCCAGCAGTTTGTCCGGGACAGACAATTCACCCCTCCACTTT
CDR3: CASSLSGTDNSPLHF
length: 15
size: -
J: TRBJ1-6
D: TRBD1
V: TRBV6-2/TRBV6-3

DNA: TGCGCCAGCAGCCAAGATCACGGGGGCACTGAAGCTTTCTTT
CDR3: CASSQDHGGTEAFF
length: 14
size: -
J: TRBJ1-1
D: -
V: TRBV4-3

DNA: TGTGCCAGCACTTCCCCCGGACAGGGACGTGGCTACACCTTC
CDR3: CASTSPGQGRGYTF
length: 14
size: once
J: TRBJ1-2
D: TRBD1
V: TRBV6-2/TRBV6-3

DNA: TGCAGTGCTGTCTCCACCTACACCCGGTCCTCCACAGATACGCAGTATTTT
CDR3: CSAVSTYTRSSTDTQYF
length: 17
size: -
J: TRBJ2-3
D: -
V: TRBV20-1

DNA: TGTGCCAGCAGCCAAGACAGGGGGGACAATGAGCAGTTCTTC
CDR3: CASSQDRGDNEQFF
length: 14
size: -
J: TRBJ2-1
D: -
V: TRBV3-1

DNA: TGTGCCAGCAGTGAATCCGGGATAGGGCCGAGGCCCCAGCATTTT
CDR3: CASSESGIGPRPQHF
length: 15
size: -
J: TRBJ1-5
D: -
V: TRBV25-1

DNA: TGTGCCAGCTCTCCGGGCGGGGGCTTGGATACGCAGTATTTT
CDR3: CASSPGGGLDTQYF
length: 14
size: -
J: TRBJ2-3
D: -
V: TRBV25-1

DNA: TGTGCCAGCAGCCGAGAGGGCCCAACCCCGGAGCAGTACTTC
CDR3: CASSREGPTPEQYF
length: 14
size: -
J: TRBJ2-7
D: -
V: TRBV5-4

DNA: TGCAGTGCTAGAGATCGGTTGGGGGGGAATGAAAAACTGTTTTTT
CDR3: CSARDRLGGNEKLFF
length: 15
size: -
J: TRBJ1-4
D: -
V: TRBV20-1